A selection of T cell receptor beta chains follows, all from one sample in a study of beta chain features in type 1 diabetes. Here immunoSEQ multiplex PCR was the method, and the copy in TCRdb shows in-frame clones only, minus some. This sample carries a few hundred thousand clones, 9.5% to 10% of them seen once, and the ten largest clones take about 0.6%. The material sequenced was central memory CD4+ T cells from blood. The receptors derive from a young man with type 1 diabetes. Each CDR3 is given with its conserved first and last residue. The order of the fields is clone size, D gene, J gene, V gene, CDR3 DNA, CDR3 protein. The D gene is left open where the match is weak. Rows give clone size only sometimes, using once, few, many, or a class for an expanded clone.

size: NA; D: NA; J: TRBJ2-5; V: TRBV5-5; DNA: TGTGCCAGCAGCTCCCCCCGGGGGGAGACCCAGTACTTC; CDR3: CASSSPRGETQYF
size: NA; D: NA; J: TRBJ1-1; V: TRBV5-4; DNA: TGCGCCAGCAGCCGAGGACGAGAGAGCACTGAAGCTTTCTTT; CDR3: CASSRGRESTEAFF
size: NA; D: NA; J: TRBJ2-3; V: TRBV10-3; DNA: TGTGCCAGCAGCGGCTTCACAGATACGCAGTATTTT; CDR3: CASSGFTDTQYF
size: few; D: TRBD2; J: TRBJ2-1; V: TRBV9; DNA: TGTGCCAGCAGCGTAGTCCCAGGACTAGCGGGAGGGCCTTTGTTCTTC; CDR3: CASSVVPGLAGGPLFF
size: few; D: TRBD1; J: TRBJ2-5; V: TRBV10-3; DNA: TGTGCCATTACAGGGGGCGCAGGGGAGACCCAGTACTTC; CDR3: CAITGGAGETQYF
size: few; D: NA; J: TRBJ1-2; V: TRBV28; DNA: TGTGCCCTTTGGGGAGTGGGGATGGGCTACACCTTC; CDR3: CALWGVGMGYTF
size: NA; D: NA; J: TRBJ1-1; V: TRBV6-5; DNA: TGTGCCAGCAGTCCCTTTAGGACGGGGAACACTGAAGCTTTCTTT; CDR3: CASSPFRTGNTEAFF
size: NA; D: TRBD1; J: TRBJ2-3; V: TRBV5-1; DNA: TGCGCCAGCAGCTTGGCCGGGACAGGGCCAGATACGCAGTATTTT; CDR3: CASSLAGTGPDTQYF
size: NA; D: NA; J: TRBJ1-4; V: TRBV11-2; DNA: TGTGCCAGCAGCCACCATAAGGGGGAAAATGAAAAACTGTTTTTT; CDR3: CASSHHKGENEKLFF
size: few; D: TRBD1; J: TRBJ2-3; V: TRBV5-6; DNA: TGTGCCAGCAGCTCAGATCTAGGGGGCGGCACAGATACGCAGTATTTT; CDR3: CASSSDLGGGTDTQYF
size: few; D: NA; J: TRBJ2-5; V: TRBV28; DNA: TGTGCCAGCAGTTTAATTCAGGCGGGGGCCCAAGAGACCCAGTACTTC; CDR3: CASSLIQAGAQETQYF
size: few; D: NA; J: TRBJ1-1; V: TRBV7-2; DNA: TGTGCCAGCGACGGGGTAAGGACTGAAGCTTTCTTT; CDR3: CASDGVRTEAFF
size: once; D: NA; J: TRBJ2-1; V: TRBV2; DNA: TGTGCCAGCAGCCAAGAGTATGAGCAGTTCTTC; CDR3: CASSQEYEQFF
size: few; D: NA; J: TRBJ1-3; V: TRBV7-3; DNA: TGTGCCAGCAGCTTAAGCAGAGACTCTGGAAACACCATATATTTT; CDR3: CASSLSRDSGNTIYF
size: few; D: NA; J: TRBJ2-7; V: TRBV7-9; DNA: TGTGCCAGCAGCTCCTACAGGGACAAGCAGTACTTC; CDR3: CASSSYRDKQYF
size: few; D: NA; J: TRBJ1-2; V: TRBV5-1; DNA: TGCGCCAGCAGCTTGGCTGGGGCAGGGTCGGAAGGCTACACCTTC; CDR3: CASSLAGAGSEGYTF
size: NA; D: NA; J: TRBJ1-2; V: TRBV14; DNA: TGTGCCAGCAGCCAAGACAGGGGATACTATGGCTACACCTTC; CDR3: CASSQDRGYYGYTF
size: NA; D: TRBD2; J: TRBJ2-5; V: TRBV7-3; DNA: TGTGCCAGCAGGCGGACTAGTTTGGGGGAGACCCAGTACTTC; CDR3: CASRRTSLGETQYF
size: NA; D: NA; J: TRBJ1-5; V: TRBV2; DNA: TGTGCCAGCAGTGACAGGGAGAGGAATCAGCCCCAGCATTTT; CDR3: CASSDRERNQPQHF
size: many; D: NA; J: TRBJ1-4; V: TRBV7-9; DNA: TGTGCCAGCAACCCCGGAGGGGCCGTATCAACTAATGAAAAACTGTTTTTT; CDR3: CASNPGGAVSTNEKLFF
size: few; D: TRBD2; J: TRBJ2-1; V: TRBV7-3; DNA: TGTGCCAGCAGCCTTCAAGCCGGGACTATAGGGAATGAGCAGTTCTTC; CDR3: CASSLQAGTIGNEQFF
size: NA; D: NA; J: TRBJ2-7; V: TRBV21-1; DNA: TGTGCCAGCAGCAATGGCGACAGGGCGATCTACGAGCAGTACTTC; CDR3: CASSNGDRAIYEQYF
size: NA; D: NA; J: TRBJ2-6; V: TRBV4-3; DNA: TGCGCCAGCAGCCTCCTGGCGGCTGGGGCCAACGTCCTGACTTTC; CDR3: CASSLLAAGANVLTF
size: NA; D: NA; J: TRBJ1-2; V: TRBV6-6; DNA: TGTGCCAGCAGCGCCGGACAGAACTATGGCTACACCTTC; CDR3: CASSAGQNYGYTF
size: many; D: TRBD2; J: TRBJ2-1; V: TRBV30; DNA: TGTGCCTGGAGTATGGGACTAGCGGGAGGGCCTGGTGAGCAGTTCTTC; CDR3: CAWSMGLAGGPGEQFF
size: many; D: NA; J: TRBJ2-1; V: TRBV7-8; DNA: TGTGCCAGCACCCAGAGACTCTATGAGCAGTTCTTC; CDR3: CASTQRLYEQFF
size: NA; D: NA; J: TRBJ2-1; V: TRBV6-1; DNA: TGTGCCAGCAGGGTTCAGGGGTACTCCTACAATGAGCAGTTCTTC; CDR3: CASRVQGYSYNEQFF
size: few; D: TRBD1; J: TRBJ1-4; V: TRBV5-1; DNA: TGCGCCAGCAGCTCGGGACAGGGGAATGAAAAACTGTTTTTT; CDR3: CASSSGQGNEKLFF
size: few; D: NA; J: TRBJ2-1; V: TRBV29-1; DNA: TGCAGCGTTACTTGGACGGGGGAGCAGTTCTTC; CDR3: CSVTWTGEQFF
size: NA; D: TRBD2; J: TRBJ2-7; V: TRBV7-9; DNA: TGTGCCAGCAGCTTAGCGGGTAGCGGGAGACTATCCTACGAGCAGTACTTC; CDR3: CASSLAGSGRLSYEQYF
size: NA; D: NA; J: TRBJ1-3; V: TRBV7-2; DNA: TGTGCCAGCAGCTTTGGGAGCTCTGGAAACACCATATATTTT; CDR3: CASSFGSSGNTIYF
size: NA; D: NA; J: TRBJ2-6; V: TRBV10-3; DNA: TGTGCCACAACAGGGTCCTCTGCGGGGGCCAACGTCCTGACTTTC; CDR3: CATTGSSAGANVLTF
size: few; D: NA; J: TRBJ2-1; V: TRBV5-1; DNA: TGCGCCAGTTTTTCCGGGACTCACAATTACAATGAGCAGTTCTTC; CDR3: CASFSGTHNYNEQFF
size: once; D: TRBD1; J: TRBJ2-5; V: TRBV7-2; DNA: TGTGCCAGCAGCTCATCCAGGGGGGACAGGGGACAAGAGACCCAGTACTTC; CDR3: CASSSSRGDRGQETQYF
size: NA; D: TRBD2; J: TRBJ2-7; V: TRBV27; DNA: TGTGCCAGCAGTCATCTACGGGGGGGGAAGACCCACGAGCAGTACTTC; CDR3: CASSHLRGGKTHEQYF
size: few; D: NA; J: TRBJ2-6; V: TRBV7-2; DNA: TGTGCCAGCAGCTTACCAGGGCGCTCTGGGGCCAACGTCCTGACTTTC; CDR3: CASSLPGRSGANVLTF
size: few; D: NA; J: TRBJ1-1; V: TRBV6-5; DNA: TGTGCCAGCAGTTCCGTGGGACTGAACACTGAAGCTTTCTTT; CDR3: CASSSVGLNTEAFF
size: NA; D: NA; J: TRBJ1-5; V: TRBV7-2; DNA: TGTGCCAGCAGCTTAGGCGTCAGGGGAAGTTCTCAGCCCCAGCATTTT; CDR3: CASSLGVRGSSQPQHF
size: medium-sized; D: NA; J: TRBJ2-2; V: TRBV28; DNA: TGTGCCAGCAGTTCCTACGGGGAGCTGTTTTTT; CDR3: CASSSYGELFF
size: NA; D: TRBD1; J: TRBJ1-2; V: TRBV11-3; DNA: TGTGCCAGCAGCTACAACCCGGGACAGAATTATGGCTACACCTTC; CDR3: CASSYNPGQNYGYTF
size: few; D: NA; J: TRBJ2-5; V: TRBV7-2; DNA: TGTGCCAGCAGCCAAGAAAGGGAGACCCAGTACTTC; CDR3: CASSQERETQYF
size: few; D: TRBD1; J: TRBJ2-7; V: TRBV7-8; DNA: TGTGCCAGCAGCGTCCGGGACAGTTACGAGCAGTACTTC; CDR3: CASSVRDSYEQYF
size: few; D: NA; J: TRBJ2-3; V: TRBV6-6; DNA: TGTGCCAGCAGCCCCTCTAGTTTTGCAGATACGCAGTATTTT; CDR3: CASSPSSFADTQYF
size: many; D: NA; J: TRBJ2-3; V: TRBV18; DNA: TGTGCCAGCTCTCCTTCTAGCGTAAGCACAGATACGCAGTATTTT; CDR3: CASSPSSVSTDTQYF